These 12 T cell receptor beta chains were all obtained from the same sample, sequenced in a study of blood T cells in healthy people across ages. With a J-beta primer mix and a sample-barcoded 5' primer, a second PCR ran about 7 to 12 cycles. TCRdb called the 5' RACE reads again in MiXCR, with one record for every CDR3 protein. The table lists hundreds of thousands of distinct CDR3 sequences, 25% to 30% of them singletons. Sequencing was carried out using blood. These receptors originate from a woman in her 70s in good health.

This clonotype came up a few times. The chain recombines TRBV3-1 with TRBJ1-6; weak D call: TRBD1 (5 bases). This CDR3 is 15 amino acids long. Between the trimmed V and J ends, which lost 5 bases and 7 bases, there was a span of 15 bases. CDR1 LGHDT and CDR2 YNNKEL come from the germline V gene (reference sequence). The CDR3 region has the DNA TGTGCCAGCAGCGGTCGGGGCTTCCTGAATTCACCCCTCCACTTT. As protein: CASSGRGFLNSPLHF.

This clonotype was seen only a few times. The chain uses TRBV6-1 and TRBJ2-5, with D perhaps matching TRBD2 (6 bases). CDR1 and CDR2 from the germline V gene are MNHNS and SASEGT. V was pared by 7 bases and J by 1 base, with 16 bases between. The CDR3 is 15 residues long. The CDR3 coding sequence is TGTGCCAGCACCAAAAGCTCTAGCGTCCAAGAGACCCAGTACTTC. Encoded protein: CASTKSSSVQETQYF.

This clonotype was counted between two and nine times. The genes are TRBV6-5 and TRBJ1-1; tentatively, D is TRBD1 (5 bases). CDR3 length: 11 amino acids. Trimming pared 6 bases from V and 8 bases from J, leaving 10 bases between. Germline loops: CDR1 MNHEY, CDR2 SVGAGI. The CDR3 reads CASSRWGEAFF. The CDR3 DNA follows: TGTGCCAGCAGCCGTTGGGGCGAAGCTTTCTTT.

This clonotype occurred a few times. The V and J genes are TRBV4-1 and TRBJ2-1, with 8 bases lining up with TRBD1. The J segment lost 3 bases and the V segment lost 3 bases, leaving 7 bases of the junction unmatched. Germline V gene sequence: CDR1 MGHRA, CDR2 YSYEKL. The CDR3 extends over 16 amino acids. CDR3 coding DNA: TGCGCCAGCAGCCAGAGACAGGGGTCAAACTACAATGAGCAGTTCTTC. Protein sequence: CASSQRQGSNYNEQFF.

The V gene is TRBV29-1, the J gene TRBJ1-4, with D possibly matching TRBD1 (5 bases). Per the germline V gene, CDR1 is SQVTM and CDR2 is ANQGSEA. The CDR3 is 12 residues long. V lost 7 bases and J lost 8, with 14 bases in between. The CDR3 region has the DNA TGCAGCGCCGACGGGGGTAGCGAAAAACTGTTTTTT. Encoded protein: CSADGGSEKLFF.

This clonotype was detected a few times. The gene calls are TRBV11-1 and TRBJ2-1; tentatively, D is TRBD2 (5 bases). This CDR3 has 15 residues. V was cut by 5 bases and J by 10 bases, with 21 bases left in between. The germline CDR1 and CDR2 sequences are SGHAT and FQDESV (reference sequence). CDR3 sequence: CASSPQRSLVGEQFF. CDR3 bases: TGTGCCAGCAGCCCGCAGCGGAGCCTCGTCGGCGAGCAGTTCTTC.

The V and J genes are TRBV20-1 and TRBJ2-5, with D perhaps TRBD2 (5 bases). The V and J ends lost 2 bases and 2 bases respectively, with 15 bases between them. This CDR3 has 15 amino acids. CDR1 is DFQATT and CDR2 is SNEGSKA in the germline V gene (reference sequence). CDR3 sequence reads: CSARSTQTKQETQYF. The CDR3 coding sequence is TGCAGTGCTAGATCAACCCAGACTAAACAAGAGACCCAGTACTTC.

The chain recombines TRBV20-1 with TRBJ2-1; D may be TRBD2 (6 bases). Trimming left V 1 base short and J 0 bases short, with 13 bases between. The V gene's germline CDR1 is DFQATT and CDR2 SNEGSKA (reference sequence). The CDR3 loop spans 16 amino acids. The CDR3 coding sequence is TGCAGTGCTAGAGCCATCGGAGGGAGCTCCTACAATGAGCAGTTCTTC. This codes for CSARAIGGSSYNEQFF.

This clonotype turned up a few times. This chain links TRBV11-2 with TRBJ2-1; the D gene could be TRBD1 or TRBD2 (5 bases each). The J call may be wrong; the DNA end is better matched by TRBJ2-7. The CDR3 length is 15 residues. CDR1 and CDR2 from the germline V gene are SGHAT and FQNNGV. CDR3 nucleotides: TGTGCCAGCAGCAGTTCAGGGACGGGATTAGGGGAGCAGTACTTC. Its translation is CASSSSGTGLGEQYF.

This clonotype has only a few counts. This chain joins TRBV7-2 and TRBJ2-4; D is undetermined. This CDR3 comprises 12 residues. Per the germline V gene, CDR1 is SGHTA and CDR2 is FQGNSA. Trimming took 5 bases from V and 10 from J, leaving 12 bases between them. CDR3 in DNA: TGTGCCAGCAGCCCTACTCTGGGAATTCAGTACTTC. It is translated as CASSPTLGIQYF.

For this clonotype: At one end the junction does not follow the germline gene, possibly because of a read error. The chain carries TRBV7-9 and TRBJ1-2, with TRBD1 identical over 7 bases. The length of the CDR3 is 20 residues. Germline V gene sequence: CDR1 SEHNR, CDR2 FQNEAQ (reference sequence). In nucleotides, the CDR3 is TGTGCCAGCAGCGACCCGGGACAGAGGCTTCCCCTTTACCCATTCTATGGCTACACCTTT. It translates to CASSDPGQRLPLYPFYGYTF. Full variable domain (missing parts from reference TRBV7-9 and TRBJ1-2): DTGVSQNPRHKITKRGQNVTFRCDPISEHNRLYWYRQTLGQGPEFLTYFQNEAQLEKSRLLSDRFSAERPKGSFSTLEIQRTEQGDSAMYLCASSDPGQRLPLYPFYGYTFGSGTRLTVV.

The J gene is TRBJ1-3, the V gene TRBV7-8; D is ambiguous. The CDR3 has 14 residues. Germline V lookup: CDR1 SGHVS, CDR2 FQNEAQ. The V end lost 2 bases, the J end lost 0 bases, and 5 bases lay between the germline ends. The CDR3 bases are TGTGCCAGCAGCTTATGGCACTCTGGAAACACCATATATTTT. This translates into CASSLWHSGNTIYF.